This T cell receptor (beta chain) was retrieved from a study of Graves' ophthalmopathy and Graves' hyperthyroidism. Whole-study results and caveats: Progression of ophthalmopathy was predicted by the model with about 66% sensitivity and under 75% specificity.

RNA transcripts were the template, and TCR beta CDR3 regions were amplified from them. Scientists carried out first-round RT-PCR using HTBI primers and then a second-round multiplex PCR. TCRdb reprocessed the multiplex PCR reads with MiXCR, giving one entry per CDR3 protein. In the table there are about 400,000 distinct CDR3 sequences, just over 15% of which are singletons. Participants with hyperthyroidism, aged 18 to 65, were newly diagnosed with under 2 months' duration. If patients had other autoimmune diseases, uncontrolled infections, pregnancy or lactation, they were excluded. It was from roughly 9.3 ml of fresh peripheral blood that the PBMCs came. V gave up 11 bases and J gave up 1 base, with 14 bases separating them. CDR1 MNHNS and CDR2 SASEGT come from the germline V gene. This CDR3 contains 13 residues. Many counts were recorded for this clonotype. Its target is not known.

The TCR comes from a woman aged 18-35 years with stable Graves' hyperthyroidism. The J gene is TRBJ1-1, the V gene TRBV6-1; D is unclear. Sequencing was done on a sample of peripheral blood. DNA of the CDR3: TGTGCCGTCCGCGAGAGTGGGAACACTGAAGCTTTCTTT. Protein sequence: CAVRESGNTEAFF.